The entry below describes one T cell receptor beta chain. This clonotype has a count of ten or more. Its antigen is unknown. No base qualities exist here, and no much larger clone lies one base off it. For repertoire sequencing, TCR beta CDR3 regions were amplified from RNA transcripts. The first round of RT-PCR was done with HTBI primers and the Qiagen OneStep RT-PCR kit, and was followed by a second round of multiplex PCR, then size selection and purification. Libraries were sequenced paired-end with 100 bp reads on an Illumina HiSeq2000. As for the authors' bioinformatics: SOAPnuke was used to process the reads, throwing out any read that had adapters, had uncalled bases, had a mean Phred below 15, or lacked an exact constant-primer or identifier match. High-quality paired reads were merged with COPE v1.2.5. Clonotypes were defined as unique nucleotide sequences and were aligned to IMGT TRB V, D and J references using MiTCR v1.1. The analysis was limited to V-J combinations with a frequency above 0.0001, which together covered just over 98% of the repertoires. A TCR clonal expansion and chaos score per V-J combination was defined as the ratio of F50 clonal expansion to chaos observed in the TCRdist matrix. Welch's t-statistics and random forest were used to narrow the features down to about a dozen V-J combinations, which were then fed into a naive Bayes classifier. Thyroid-blood repertoire similarity was quantified with the Morisita-Horn index. The public reads were run again by TCRdb, first through fastp at Q25 and then through MiXCR, and only productive beta chains were kept. Each record represents a unique CDR3 protein, reported with the most common genes and DNA among its rows. TCRdb's processing, not the study's, gives the V and J calls here. The sample yields approximately 330,000 distinct CDR3 sequences; 15% to 20% were counted once. The ten top clones hold over 9% of the sample.

These data originate in a study of Graves' ophthalmopathy and Graves' hyperthyroidism (dated by TCRdb to 2017 to 2018). With regard to the full study: Peripheral blood was collected before any treatment was given, at the time of initial diagnosis. The study used TCR beta repertoire signatures to distinguish Graves' ophthalmopathy from Graves' hyperthyroidism and to predict progression to ophthalmopathy. In total, around 140 blood samples were TCR-sequenced: some 40 ophthalmopathy, over 70 hyperthyroidism and roughly 17 hyperthyroidism-to-ophthalmopathy patients. To explore V-J signatures that separate ophthalmopathy from hyperthyroidism, a discovery set of approximately 100 patients was enrolled, consisting of about 45 with ophthalmopathy and around 57 with stable hyperthyroidism. The independent validation cohort included under 20 hyperthyroidism patients plus 17 patients who later progressed from hyperthyroidism to ophthalmopathy. T-cell repertoires of thyroid tissue and blood were compared in six hyperthyroidism patients. Following sample collection, hyperthyroidism patients were given methimazole at a starting dose of 30 mg daily, and ophthalmopathy patients were given high-dose intravenous methylprednisolone.

The ophthalmopathy patients had moderately to severely active disease, with a Clinical Activity Score of 3 or higher, a NOSPECS grade of 4 or higher, and a disease duration of less than 3 months. Patients with other autoimmune diseases, uncontrolled infections, pregnancy or lactation were excluded from the study. Diagnosis relied on clinical symptoms, serum thyroxine, TRAb, thyroid ultrasound and orbital computed tomography. Ficoll-Paque density gradient centrifugation was used to isolate PBMCs from under 11 ml of fresh peripheral blood. Total RNA was extracted with Trizol reagent and quality-checked on an Agilent 2100 Bioanalyzer. CDR1 and CDR2 are read off the germline V gene (reference sequence) as SEHNR and FQNEAQ. After removal of 5 bases from V and 2 bases from J, the junction retains 8 bases not matched to a gene. The cysteine opens and the phenylalanine closes a CDR3 of 15 amino acids. Left in the record is the CDR3 DNA by itself, 45 bases read in frame from the first base.

Beyond this particular receptor, the publication reports: Most of the expanded thyroid clonotypes with a frequency above 0.001 were also detected in blood, and it was suggested that the thyroid immune response may be reflected by blood repertoires. Sample size was not statistically predetermined, and group allocation was not concealed from the investigators. In cross-validation, the 13-signature model distinguished ophthalmopathy from stable hyperthyroidism with just over 85% sensitivity and roughly 81% specificity, while in the test set the corresponding values were about 79% and 69%. In validation, the model predicted ophthalmopathy progression with 70.59% sensitivity and 72.22% specificity; some 13 predicted patients were CT-confirmed with GO in a median of approximately six months.

What was sequenced was peripheral blood. This clonotype was obtained from an adult man with Graves' ophthalmopathy. The chain is encoded by TRBV7-9 joined to TRBJ2-7; 8 bases in the junction line up with TRBD1. Here is the DNA: TGTGCCAGCAGCCATACGCAGGGGGCACCCTACGAGCAGTACTTC. This codes for CASSHTQGAPYEQYF.